What follows are 26 T cell receptor beta chains derived from one specimen sequenced in a study of beta chain features in type 1 diabetes (dated by TCRdb to the late 2010s). The library relied on the immunoSEQ multiplex PCR assay. The High Capacity cDNA Reverse Transcription Kit was used to reverse transcribe all of the isolated RNA, meaning that expressed TCRB transcripts were what got sequenced. This is the immuneACCESS table as TCRdb keeps it, with only in-frame sequences that have V and J called. A part of the clones is gone; compared with another copy, unresolved V genes explain less than half, and the rest is unexplained. The sample has more than 150,000 clones on record, 11% of them singletons. Around 2% of the sample is held by the ten biggest clonotypes. The sample was central memory CD4+ T cells from blood. The origin of the receptors is a young man in good health.

This clone appeared a few times. Other DNA sequences in the sample encode the same CDR3. This sequence joins TRBV7-9 and TRBJ1-4, with a possible D match to TRBD1 (6 bases). The V end was cut by 5 bases, the J end by 3 bases, with 13 bases between. The CDR3 covers 15 residues. Looked up from germline, CDR1 is SEHNR and CDR2 is FQNEAQ (reference sequence). CDR3: CASSQDRTSNEKLFF. For the CDR3, the DNA is TGTGCCAGCAGCCAAGACAGGACCTCTAATGAAAAACTGTTTTTT.

In its sample, this clone was seen many times. J is TRBJ1-2 and V is TRBV7-8; weak D call: TRBD1 (5 bases). The CDR3 spans 13 residues. V dropped 3 bases and J dropped 2 bases, with 7 bases sitting between them. The germline V gene has CDR1 SGHVS and CDR2 FQNEAQ. The CDR3 DNA follows: TGTGCCAGCAGCTTGGGACGGAACTATGGCTACACCTTC. Amino acids: CASSLGRNYGYTF. The full variable domain, with the rest looked up from reference TRBV7-8 and TRBJ1-2, is GAGVSQSPRYKVAKRGQDVALRCDPISGHVSLFWYQQALGQGPEFLTYFQNEAQLDKSGLPSDRFFAERPEGSVSTLKIQRTQQEDSAVYLCASSLGRNYGYTFGSGTRLTVV.

Only a few counts were recorded for this clone. V and J are TRBV6-5 and TRBJ2-7; no clear D. This CDR3 contains 13 residues. Trimming stripped 8 bases from V and 4 bases from J, with 15 bases between. Germline values: CDR1 MNHEY, CDR2 SVGAGI. The CDR3 sequence: CASRGRPLYEQYF. DNA for the CDR3: TGTGCCAGCCGTGGCCGGCCCCTTTACGAGCAGTACTTC.

This clone was seen only a few times. The chain recombines TRBV4-3 with TRBJ2-3; either TRBD1 or TRBD2 may fit D (5 bases each). The germline V gene encodes CDR1 LGHNA and CDR2 YSLEER. V lost 1 base and J lost 5, with 10 bases in between. This CDR3 region has 14 residues. For the CDR3, the DNA is TGCGCCAGCAGCCAAGGGGGGAACGGAGATACGCAGTATTTT. As protein: CASSQGGNGDTQYF.

This chain links TRBV7-2 with TRBJ1-5; 10 positions match TRBD1. J lost 4 bases, V lost 5 bases, and 2 bases had no gene match. The CDR3 is 14 residues long. The germline CDR1 and CDR2 sequences are SGHTA and FQGNSA. The CDR3 sequence: CASSRDRGNQPQHF. The DNA of the CDR3 is TGTGCCAGCAGCAGGGACAGGGGTAATCAGCCCCAGCATTTT.

This clone was seen repeatedly, ten times or more. The chain links TRBV5-1 to TRBJ2-3; TRBD2 matches at 10 bases. The CDR3 is 12 amino acids. The V and J ends lost 4 bases and 13 bases, in that order; junction bases with no gene match: 6. Germline CDR1 reads SGHRS; CDR2 reads YFSETQ. The CDR3 loop reads CASSNSGTSEYF. The CDR3 region has the DNA TGCGCCAGCAGCAACTCCGGGACTAGCGAGTATTTT.

V gene TRBV5-6 combines with J gene TRBJ2-7, with TRBD2 as a possible D gene (7 bases). Germline CDR1 and CDR2: SGHDT and YYEEEE. V was cut by 4 bases and J by 5 bases, with 16 bases left in between. The CDR3 runs 14 residues. The CDR3 nucleotides are TGTGCCAGCAGCCCCAATGGGGGGGGCGACGAGCAGTACTTC. This sequence encodes CASSPNGGGDEQYF.

The J gene is TRBJ2-5, the V gene TRBV7-9; 8 positions match TRBD1. The CDR3 has 16 amino acids. V lost 5 bases and J lost 4; bases outside the gene matches: 12. CDR1 SEHNR and CDR2 FQNEAQ come from the germline V gene (reference sequence). In DNA form, the CDR3 reads TGTGCCAGCAGCCTTCGAAGTTCAACAGGGGGAGAGACCCAGTACTTC. Translating gives CASSLRSSTGGETQYF.

The CDR3 is CASSAPGQQYF. In nucleotides, the CDR3 is TGTGCCAGCAGTGCCCCGGGACAGCAGTACTTC. The chain uses TRBV6-5 and TRBJ2-7; D possibly uses TRBD1 or TRBD2 (5 bases each). Per the germline V gene, CDR1 is MNHEY and CDR2 is SVGAGI. The CDR3 consists of 11 residues. V was shortened by 5 bases and J by 8 bases, with 10 bases between the two germline ends.

The chain recombines TRBV6-1 with TRBJ2-2, with D possibly TRBD2 on 7 matching bases. Trimming took 2 bases from V and 4 from J, leaving 14 bases between them. Germline lookup yields CDR1 MNHNS and CDR2 SASEGT. The CDR3 has 16 amino acids. DNA of the CDR3: TGTGCCAGCAGTGAATGGGGGGGCCCGTCCACCGGGGAGCTGTTTTTT. Its protein product is CASSEWGGPSTGELFF.

The rearrangement joins TRBV7-2 to TRBJ1-4; 7 nucleotides line up with TRBD1. J gave up 6 bases and V 5 bases, and 9 bases lay outside the gene matches. The germline CDR1 and CDR2 sequences are SGHTA and FQGNSA. This CDR3 spans 15 amino acids. The CDR3 sequence: CASSPQQGRHEKLFF. In DNA, the CDR3 is TGTGCCAGCAGCCCACAACAGGGGCGTCATGAAAAACTGTTTTTT.

This clone turned up a few times. J is TRBJ1-6 and V is TRBV7-9; the match to TRBD1 covers 10 bases. With V trimmed by 8 bases and J by 8 bases, 0 bases remained unmatched. Germline loops: CDR1 SEHNR, CDR2 FQNEAQ (reference sequence). This CDR3 region has 12 residues. The CDR3 DNA sequence: TGTGCCAGCGGACAGGGGGATTCACCCCTCCACTTT. Its translation: CASGQGDSPLHF.

Only a few counts were recorded for this clone. V gene TRBV7-6 combines with J gene TRBJ2-7; 7 nucleotides agree with TRBD1. The V and J ends lost 4 bases and 6 bases, in that order; junction bases with no gene match: 6. Germline assignment: CDR1 SGHVS and CDR2 FNYEAQ. This CDR3 comprises 13 residues. The CDR3 region is CASSSTGSSEQYF. The CDR3 region has the DNA TGTGCCAGCAGCTCGACAGGGTCTAGCGAGCAGTACTTC.

Ten or more counts support this clone. The chain is built from TRBV7-9 and TRBJ2-7; D is undetermined. The CDR3 has 11 residues. Germline lookup yields CDR1 SEHNR and CDR2 FQNEAQ (reference sequence). Trimming cost V 6 bases and J 6 bases, with 9 bases left between them. CDR3 bases: TGTGCCAGCAGGAACGGCGGCGAGCAGTACTTC. This translates into CASRNGGEQYF.

The chain recombines TRBV25-1 with TRBJ1-3; no definite D call. Germline CDR1 reads MGHDK; CDR2 reads SYGVNS. This CDR3 comprises 11 residues. Trimming pared 4 bases from V and 4 bases from J, leaving 2 bases between. This CDR3 is CASSGGNTIYF. CDR3 DNA: TGTGCCAGCAGTGGGGGAAACACCATATATTTT. The variable domain in full, completed from reference TRBV25-1 and TRBJ1-3, reads EADIYQTPRYLVIGTGKKITLECSQTMGHDKMYWYQQDPGMELHLIHYSYGVNSTEKGDLSSESTVSRIRTEHFPLTLESARPSHTSQYLCASSGGNTIYFGEGSWLTVV.

The chain is built from TRBV29-1 and TRBJ2-5; 7 nucleotides align to TRBD1. With 0 bases clipped from V and 5 bases from J, the junction kept 6 bases outside the gene matches. The germline V gene has CDR1 SQVTM and CDR2 ANQGSEA. This CDR3 is built from 14 residues. CDR3: CSVEEGTERETQYF. Written as DNA, the CDR3 is TGCAGCGTTGAAGAGGGGACAGAACGGGAGACCCAGTACTTC.

This clone has only a few counts. The V call is TRBV9, the J call TRBJ2-7, with TRBD1 identical over 8 bases. With 2 bases clipped from V and 2 bases from J, the junction kept 6 bases outside the gene matches. The CDR3 is made up of 15 amino acids. The germline gives CDR1 SGDLS, CDR2 YYNGEE. The DNA of the CDR3 is TGTGCCAGCAGCGTCGGGACAGGAGGGCCCTACGAGCAGTACTTC. Amino acid sequence: CASSVGTGGPYEQYF.

The table lists this clone with a few counts. V usage is TRBV2 and J usage is TRBJ2-7; D might be TRBD1 (5 bases). With 8 bases removed from V and 6 bases from J, the gap between germline ends came to 14 bases. The CDR3 has 12 residues. In germline, CDR1 is SNHLY, CDR2 FYNNEI. The CDR3 bases are TGTGCCAGCGGGGCAGGGTTTAGCGAGCAGTACTTC. Translated: CASGAGFSEQYF. Based on the CDR3 plus reference TRBV2 and TRBJ2-7, the full variable domain is EPEVTQTPSHQVTQMGQEVILRCVPISNHLYFYWYRQILGQKVEFLVSFYNNEISEKSEIFDDQFSVERPDGSNFTLKIRSTKLEDSAMYFCASGAGFSEQYFGPGTRLTVT.

Ten or more counts support this clone. The chain joins TRBV25-1 to TRBJ2-5, with a weak D call TRBD1 (6 bases). This CDR3 is built from 14 residues. V dropped 2 bases and J dropped 1 base, with 8 bases sitting between them. The germline V gene has CDR1 MGHDK and CDR2 SYGVNS. In nucleotides, the CDR3 is TGTGCCAGCAGTGAACGGACAGCCCAAGAGACCCAGTACTTC. This translates into CASSERTAQETQYF.

In its sample, this clone was seen a few times. The rearrangement links TRBV30 to TRBJ2-7; 9 bases are shared with TRBD1. Unmatched junction bases numbered 10, after V lost 2 bases and J lost 5 bases. CDR1 and CDR2 (germline): GTSNPN, SVGIG (reference sequence). The CDR3 is 15 residues long. The CDR3 sequence: CAWSPGTGSFDEQYF. CDR3 coding DNA: TGTGCCTGGAGTCCCGGGACAGGGTCGTTCGACGAGCAGTACTTC.

This clone was seen only a few times. This chain links TRBV28 with TRBJ1-4; D unclear. V was pared by 3 bases and J by 7 bases, with 12 bases between. CDR3 length: 14 residues. Germline V gives CDR1 MDHEN, CDR2 SYDVKM. CDR3 loop: CASSLGGRREKLFF. Written as DNA, the CDR3 is TGTGCCAGCAGTTTGGGTGGGAGGCGTGAAAAACTGTTTTTT.

A few counts support this clone. The chain uses TRBV9 and TRBJ1-3, with D possibly matching TRBD1 (6 bases). The V end lost 0 bases, the J end lost 2 bases, and 12 bases lay between the germline ends. Germline CDR1 and CDR2: SGDLS and YYNGEE. This CDR3 is 16 amino acids long. The CDR3 spells CASSVALGGTGNTIYF. The DNA for the CDR3 is TGTGCCAGCAGCGTAGCTCTAGGGGGGACTGGAAACACCATATATTTT.

This clone was counted between two and nine times. This chain connects TRBV21-1 to TRBJ2-5; the table gives TRBD2 as D, unverified against the DNA. TRBV21-1 is marked as a pseudogene. The CDR3 consists of 13 residues. The CDR3 is CASSHRAGETQYF. Here the CDR3 DNA reads TGTGCCAGCAGCCACCGGGCGGGAGAGACCCAGTACTTC.

Worth noting for this clone: Different DNA sequences within this sample yield the same CDR3. V is TRBV2 and J is TRBJ2-7; TRBD1 agrees at 9 bases. Germline CDR1 reads SNHLY; CDR2 reads FYNNEI. The junction had 2 bases not matched to a gene; V was cut back by 4 bases and J by 1 base. The CDR3 covers 14 residues. The CDR3 DNA is TGTGCCAGCAGTGGACAGGGGGGATCCTACGAGCAGTACTTC. This sequence encodes CASSGQGGSYEQYF.

The genes are TRBV7-2 and TRBJ2-5; 7 nucleotides line up with TRBD1. V gave up 2 bases and J gave up 5 bases; unmatched junction bases: 8. The CDR3 consists of 15 residues. Germline CDR1 SGHTA, CDR2 FQGNSA. The CDR3 is CASSLNIGGRETQYF. The CDR3 DNA is TGTGCCAGCAGCTTAAACATAGGGGGCAGGGAGACCCAGTACTTC.

This chain joins TRBV10-2 and TRBJ2-5; the D gene is possibly TRBD1 (6 bases). Germline-derived CDR1 and CDR2 are WSHSY and SAAADI. Trimming left V 7 bases short and J 7 bases short, with 10 bases between. The CDR3 runs 11 residues. Here the CDR3 DNA reads TGCGCCAGCACAATGGACAGGACCCAGTACTTC. As protein: CASTMDRTQYF.